The 5 T cell receptor beta chains below all came from one sample that was sequenced in a study of cytomegalovirus exposure and HLA in healthy donors. PCR primers comprised 60 Vbeta and 13 Jbeta primers. Assay: immunoSEQ multiplex PCR; the TCRdb copy retains only in-frame clones and omits some. The table lists 84,000 or so clones, around 74% of them singletons. Specimen: PBMCs. These receptors all come from a boy between 10 and 17 years old in good health and CMV-seronegative.

The rearrangement links TRBV18 to TRBJ1-2; 7 positions match TRBD1. Unmatched junction bases numbered 6, after V lost 6 bases and J lost 8 bases. CDR1 and CDR2 from the germline V gene are KGHSH and LQKENI. This CDR3 comprises 12 residues. The CDR3 sequence is CASSTGWSGYTF. The CDR3 nucleotides read TGTGCCAGCTCGACAGGGTGGTCCGGCTACACCTTC.

V usage is TRBV27 and J usage is TRBJ1-2, with D unresolved. CDR3 size: 14 residues. The germline V gene encodes CDR1 MNHEY and CDR2 SMNVEV (reference sequence). With 0 bases removed from V and 8 bases from J, the gap between germline ends came to 13 bases. CDR3 sequence (DNA): TGTGCCAGCAGTTTATCGGGCAGCCCTCGCGGCTACACCTTC. As protein: CASSLSGSPRGYTF.

CDR3 amino acids: CASSLAGAYYEQYF. The CDR3 nucleotides are TGTGCCAGCAGTTTAGCGGGGGCCTACTACGAGCAGTACTTC. The chain employs TRBV6-6 and TRBJ2-7; 9 positions agree with TRBD2. V gave up 4 bases and J gave up 3 bases; unmatched junction bases: 4. The CDR3 is 14 residues long. Germline-derived CDR1 and CDR2 are MNHNY and SVGAGI (reference sequence).

V and J are TRBV28 and TRBJ1-5, with 9 positions matching TRBD1. Germline lookup yields CDR1 MDHEN and CDR2 SYDVKM. V shed 10 bases and J 0 bases; nucleotides not matched to a gene: 7. There are 15 residues in the CDR3. The DNA for the CDR3 is TGTGCCATAGATACAGGGGGCAATAGCAATCAGCCCCAGCATTTT. Encoded protein: CAIDTGGNSNQPQHF.

This clone has just one count. The chain recombines TRBV4-3 with TRBJ2-2, with a possible D match to TRBD2 (5 bases). The V gene's germline CDR1 is LGHNA and CDR2 YSLEER. Trimming left V 0 bases short and J 5 bases short, with 16 bases between. The CDR3 consists of 17 residues. The CDR3 DNA is TGCGCCAGCAGCCAAGATTCGAGGACTCCGGAGACCGGGGAGCTGTTTTTT. Translated, it gives CASSQDSRTPETGELFF.